Included here is one TCR beta chain sequence, with context. These data belong to a study of shared clonotypes between healthy human individuals. Overall study: Aged 18 to 49, the donors were a couple of women and a few men.

As handled by the study authors: ImmunoSEQ supplied junction-only sequences lacking quality scores, so filtering was different. Measured with immunoSEQ multiplex PCR; TCRdb has only the in-frame clones, and not every one. V and J calls and clone size are as listed in that table; D and trimming were resolved from the DNA. The sample has about 1.1 million clones; about 72% are singletons. Germline V lookup: CDR1 SGHDT, CDR2 YYEEEE. The V end was cut by 0 bases, the J end by 0 bases, with 9 bases between. This CDR3 has 15 amino acids. The chain combines TRBV5-6 with TRBJ1-1; D possibly corresponds to TRBD1 (5 bases). Input material: memory CD4+ T cells from PBMCs. The subset here: CD45RA-negative fraction. The source of this sequence is a man aged 18 to 29 in good health. Some clones in this sample may be carry-over from other donors' samples. CDR3 residues: CASSLGGHMNTEAFF. As DNA, the CDR3 is TGTGCCAGCAGCTTGGGGGGCCACATGAACACTGAAGCTTTCTTT. Based on the CDR3 plus reference TRBV5-6 and TRBJ1-1, the full variable domain is DAGVTQSPTHLIKTRGQQVTLRCSPKSGHDTVSWYQQALGQGPQFIFQYYEEEERQRGNFPDRFSGHQFPNYSSELNVNALLLGDSALYLCASSLGGHMNTEAFFGQGTRLTVV.